This is a list of T cell receptor beta chains from one sample in a study of vaccination and CD4 T cells after COVID-19. TCRdb passed the PCR reads through MiXCR, listing each CDR3 protein once. The sample lists some 20,000 distinct CDR3 sequences, around 60% occurring once. This specimen was CD4+ T cells from blood, taken before SARS-CoV-2 vaccination. All receptors come from a human donor who had recovered from COVID-19. Both conserved end residues are part of each CDR3. Each record gives: J gene, V gene, CDR3 protein.

TRBJ2-1 | TRBV20-1 | CSARGALPVNEQFF
TRBJ2-1 | TRBV27 | CASSFRSEQFF
TRBJ1-4 | TRBV6-1 | CASRPGTFVEKLFF
TRBJ1-6 | TRBV6-1 | CASKRSANNSPLHF
TRBJ2-1 | TRBV7-9 | CASSKRPNEQFF
TRBJ1-1 | TRBV28 | CASSLLGGQGAEAFF
TRBJ1-1 | TRBV2 | CASRIRTGKDTEAFF
TRBJ2-7 | TRBV6-5 | CASSLPGTSGSHLYF
TRBJ1-5 | TRBV28 | CASSFGSNQPQHF
TRBJ1-2 | TRBV20-1 | CSASLRDGGYTF
TRBJ1-1 | TRBV5-1 | CASSYTGSSAFF
TRBJ2-7 | TRBV7-2 | CASSLGRPGDEQYF
TRBJ2-3 | TRBV7-9 | CASSAVGGTDTQYF
TRBJ2-5 | TRBV2 | CASTRDRQETQYF
TRBJ2-5 | TRBV20-1 | CSAPYGGGETQYF
TRBJ1-5 | TRBV19 | CASNWKPNQPQHF
TRBJ2-1 | TRBV6-4 | CASSQNSGANNEQFF
TRBJ1-4 | TRBV6-5 | CASSYRTVSGGKLFF
TRBJ2-5 | TRBV7-8 | CASSLQSLQETQYF
TRBJ1-1 | TRBV27 | CASRQAGAAAFF
TRBJ1-6 | TRBV20-1 | CSADRSSYNSPLHF
TRBJ1-2 | TRBV7-2 | CASSLASPSGYTF
TRBJ1-6 | TRBV7-6 | CASSFRTLDSPLHF
TRBJ2-7 | TRBV20-1 | CSARGGLAASYEQYF
TRBJ2-7 | TRBV30 | CAWSPLAGGYEQYF
TRBJ2-2 | TRBV20-1 | CSARALTSRDFGELFF
TRBJ1-5 | TRBV20-1 | CSANRGGNQPQHF
TRBJ2-7 | TRBV20-1 | CSARRLAGGYEQYF
TRBJ2-7 | TRBV11-2 | CASSSPRLGASYEQYF
TRBJ2-3 | TRBV24-1 | CATSDSTLSSTDTQYF
TRBJ2-1 | TRBV7-3 | CASRQPGDNEQFF
TRBJ2-6 | TRBV27 | CASSFAPGANVLTF
TRBJ2-1 | TRBV6-1 | CASSDGVAGLNEQFF
TRBJ2-2 | TRBV2 | CASRGTSGRNTGELFF
TRBJ2-3 | TRBV20-1 | CSAPGATDTQYF
TRBJ1-3 | TRBV5-3 | CARSLNGQGSGNTIYF
TRBJ1-1 | TRBV11-3 | CASSLGGGGRARMNTEAFF
TRBJ1-1 | TRBV28 | CASSVSQGYTEAFF
TRBJ2-3 | TRBV27 | CASRQTSTDTQYF
TRBJ1-2 | TRBV20-1 | CSARVGNWDYRNYGYTF
TRBJ2-3 | TRBV27 | CASSFLTATDTQYF
TRBJ1-1 | TRBV6-2/TRBV6-3 | CASSSSSRSEAFF
TRBJ2-1 | TRBV7-3 | CASSLIGGNEQFF
TRBJ2-2 | TRBV6-1 | CASSETGNTGELFF
TRBJ2-2 | TRBV6-1 | CASRAGGLPGELFF